This TCR beta chain stems from a study of cytomegalovirus exposure and HLA in healthy donors. The germline V gene has CDR1 SQVTM and CDR2 ANQGSEA. V lost 3 bases and J lost 5; bases outside the gene matches: 8. The CDR3 sequence is 14 residues long. The PCR employed 60 Vbeta primers together with 13 Jbeta primers. Generated by immunoSEQ multiplex PCR, the TCRdb table keeps only in-frame clones and is missing some. The table includes approximately 100,000 clones, more than 70% detected once. This clonotype was obtained from a man aged 25 to 45 in good health and CMV-seronegative. The chain uses TRBV29-1 and TRBJ2-5; 8 positions agree with TRBD2. Sample: PBMCs. CDR3 nucleotides: TGCAGCGTTGATTCGGGGTCGGGGGGGGAGACCCAGTACTTC. Translation: CSVDSGSGGETQYF.